Below are 21 T cell receptor beta chains sequenced from a single sample in a study of CD8+ T cells in alopecia areata. Treatment reported: oral pan-JAK inhibitor, 5-10 mg twice daily. Once RNA had been extracted, it was reverse transcribed into cDNA to act as the sequencing template. Sequencing was performed with immunoSEQ multiplex PCR; in TCRdb, only in-frame clones are kept and a portion is missing. Here the sample spans 200,000 to 250,000 clones, around three fifths being singletons. The sample in question was CD4+ T cells sorted from blood, obtained at week 4, from a patient treated with tofacitinib. The receptors derive from a human donor with alopecia areata.

This clone was counted a single time. This rearrangement joins TRBV7-9 to TRBJ2-1; D call uncertain. The CDR3 extends over 11 amino acids. V was pared by 6 bases and J by 7 bases, with 7 bases between. Germline CDR1 and CDR2: SEHNR and FQNEAQ (reference sequence). DNA of the CDR3: TGTGCCAGCAGAAGCTGGAATGAGCAGTTCTTC. As protein: CASRSWNEQFF.

This chain connects TRBV19 to TRBJ1-5; 9 nucleotides match TRBD1. Germline V gene data show CDR1 as LNHDA and CDR2 as SQIVND (reference sequence). The CDR3 covers 15 residues. After removal of 6 bases from V and 9 bases from J, the junction contained 12 bases not matched to a gene. CDR3 nucleotide sequence: TGTGCCAGTAGACCCGACAGGGGGGTACGGAGGCCCCAGCATTTT. The encoded protein is CASRPDRGVRRPQHF.

V and J are TRBV2 and TRBJ1-5; D gene unclear. This CDR3 spans 13 amino acids. The V end lost 5 bases, the J end lost 3 bases, and 8 bases lay between the germline ends. Germline CDR1 is SNHLY and CDR2 is FYNNEI. This CDR3 is CASSWTANQPQHF. CDR3 nucleotide sequence: TGTGCCAGCAGTTGGACGGCCAATCAGCCCCAGCATTTT. The full variable domain, its missing parts supplied by reference TRBV2 and TRBJ1-5, is EPEVTQTPSHQVTQMGQEVILRCVPISNHLYFYWYRQILGQKVEFLVSFYNNEISEKSEIFDDQFSVERPDGSNFTLKIRSTKLEDSAMYFCASSWTANQPQHFGDGTRLSIL.

The chain recombines TRBV30 with TRBJ2-1, with D possibly TRBD2 on 6 matching bases. CDR1 is GTSNPN, CDR2 SVGIG, per germline (reference sequence). The CDR3 runs to 11 residues. The ends were cut back, 1 base at V and 10 bases at J, with 8 bases in the middle. CDR3 nucleotides: TGTGCCTGGAGTGGTAGCGGAGAGCAGTTCTTC. The encoded protein is CAWSGSGEQFF. Complete variable domain (other parts from reference TRBV30 and TRBJ2-1): SQTIHQWPATLVQPVGSPLSLECTVEGTSNPNLYWYRQAAGRGLQLLFYSVGIGQISSEVPQNLSASRPQDRQFILSSKKLLLSDSGFYLCAWSGSGEQFFGPGTRLTVL.

This sequence joins TRBV14 and TRBJ1-2; D is perhaps TRBD1 (6 bases). The CDR3 is 13 amino acids. CDR1 is SGHDN and CDR2 is FVKESK in the germline V gene. Deletions cut 2 bases from V and 8 bases from J, with 12 bases between. The CDR3 DNA sequence: TGTGCCAGCAGCCAACTGGACAGTTACGGCTACACCTTC. Translated: CASSQLDSYGYTF.

This clone was recorded once. The rearrangement uses TRBV30 and TRBJ1-2, with D unresolved. The germline CDR1 and CDR2 sequences are GTSNPN and SVGIG (reference sequence). The CDR3 is made up of 13 amino acids. Between the trimmed V and J ends, which lost 3 bases and 4 bases, there was a span of 12 bases. CDR3 sequence (DNA): TGTGCCTGGAGCCTTGACACGCTCTATGGCTACACCTTC. It is translated as CAWSLDTLYGYTF.

This clone was seen a handful of times. The V and J genes are TRBV5-1 and TRBJ2-6; maybe TRBD1 (6 bases). CDR1 and CDR2 from the germline V gene are SGHRS and YFSETQ. V was pared by 0 bases and J by 0 bases, with 16 bases between. The CDR3 is 19 amino acids. The DNA of the CDR3 is TGCGCCAGCAGCTTGGCCGTTACAGGGTACAGCTCTGGGGCCAACGTCCTGACTTTC. Its translation: CASSLAVTGYSSGANVLTF.

This clone turned up a few times. The rearrangement uses TRBV9 and TRBJ2-4; no reliable D call. Germline CDR1 and CDR2: SGDLS and YYNGEE. The CDR3 is 14 residues long. V was cut by 0 bases and J by 7 bases, with 11 bases left in between. CDR3 amino acids: CASSVGAASNIQYF. CDR3 sequence (DNA): TGTGCCAGCAGCGTAGGGGCAGCCTCGAACATTCAGTACTTC. Supplemented by reference TRBV9 and TRBJ2-4, the full variable domain reads DSGVTQTPKHLITATGQRVTLRCSPRSGDLSVYWYQQSLDQGLQFLIQYYNGEERAKGNILERFSAQQFPDLHSELNLSSLELGDSALYFCASSVGAASNIQYFGAGTRLSVL.

This clone was picked up one time. This chain uses TRBV2 with TRBJ2-7; maybe TRBD1 (5 bases). The V gene's germline CDR1 is SNHLY and CDR2 FYNNEI. Trimming removed 8 bases from V and 0 bases from J, with 17 bases in between. The CDR3 has 15 residues. CDR3 sequence reads: CASSPMADNSYEQYF. The DNA of the CDR3 is TGTGCCAGCTCACCCATGGCGGACAACTCCTACGAGCAGTACTTC.

The J gene is TRBJ2-7, the V gene TRBV21-1; TRBD2 is the table's D call and was not checked against the DNA. TRBV21-1 is given as a pseudogene. This CDR3 contains 14 residues. CDR3 sequence: CASRAGWKTYEQYF. The CDR3 region has the DNA TGTGCCAGCAGGGCGGGTTGGAAGACCTACGAGCAGTACTTC.

The V gene is TRBV30, the J gene TRBJ2-5; 8 bases are a match to TRBD2. This CDR3 comprises 13 residues. V lost 8 bases to trimming and J lost 5 bases; unmatched junction nucleotides: 10. Germline V gene data show CDR1 as GTSNPN and CDR2 as SVGIG (reference sequence). The CDR3 DNA sequence: TGTGCCGTTACCCCGGGGGGGAAGGAGACCCAGTACTTC. Translating it yields CAVTPGGKETQYF. Supplemented by reference TRBV30 and TRBJ2-5, the full variable domain reads SQTIHQWPATLVQPVGSPLSLECTVEGTSNPNLYWYRQAAGRGLQLLFYSVGIGQISSEVPQNLSASRPQDRQFILSSKKLLLSDSGFYLCAVTPGGKETQYFGPGTRLLVL.

This clone was seen a few times. The rearrangement uses TRBV7-9 and TRBJ2-7, with TRBD2 as a possible D gene (6 bases). CDR3 size: 16 residues. CDR1 is SEHNR, CDR2 FQNEAQ, per germline (reference sequence). Trimming took off 5 bases at V and 0 bases at J, with 17 bases between the two ends. Here the CDR3 reads CASSRRGGMSSYEQYF. DNA of the CDR3: TGTGCCAGCAGCCGCAGAGGAGGGATGAGCTCCTACGAGCAGTACTTC.

This clone was seen a few times. The chain recombines TRBV28 with TRBJ2-5; 8 nucleotides line up with TRBD2. J gave up 6 bases and V 5 bases, and 8 bases lay outside the gene matches. Germline V gene sequence: CDR1 MDHEN, CDR2 SYDVKM. This CDR3 region has 14 residues. The CDR3 DNA is TGTGCCAGCAGTCCAGGACTAGCCGGGAAGACCCAGTACTTC. It encodes CASSPGLAGKTQYF.

This clone showed up just once. The V and J genes are TRBV4-3 and TRBJ1-4, with TRBD1 matching 11 bases. V gave up 0 bases and J gave up 8 bases; unmatched junction bases: 11. The CDR3 sequence is 18 residues long. CDR1 and CDR2 (germline): LGHNA, YSLEER. CDR3: CASSQDPLRTGGEEKLFF. DNA of the CDR3: TGCGCCAGCAGCCAAGATCCCCTCAGGACAGGGGGCGAAGAAAAACTGTTTTTT.

The chain carries TRBV6-4 and TRBJ1-2; D unclear. Trimming stripped 0 bases from V and 9 bases from J, with 8 bases between. CDR1 and CDR2 from the germline V gene are MRHNA and SNTAGT. The CDR3 spans 12 residues. CDR3 bases: TGTGCCAGCAGTGACTCAAAGTTGAGCTACACCTTC. Translated: CASSDSKLSYTF.

V is TRBV9 and J is TRBJ2-5, with no clear D. Germline CDR1 reads SGDLS; CDR2 reads YYNGEE. The CDR3 is made up of 13 amino acids. The V gene lost 3 bases and the J gene lost 2 bases, with 8 bases spanning the gap. DNA of the CDR3: TGTGCCAGCAGCGCCCGACTGCAAGAGACCCAGTACTTC. Translating it yields CASSARLQETQYF. The full variable domain, rest sourced from reference TRBV9 and TRBJ2-5, is DSGVTQTPKHLITATGQRVTLRCSPRSGDLSVYWYQQSLDQGLQFLIQYYNGEERAKGNILERFSAQQFPDLHSELNLSSLELGDSALYFCASSARLQETQYFGPGTRLLVL.

A word on this clone: The same CDR3 can be traced to other DNA sequences in this sample. This chain connects TRBV2 to TRBJ2-3; D is tentatively TRBD1 or TRBD2 (5 bases each). Per germline, CDR1 SNHLY and CDR2 FYNNEI. The CDR3 is 13 residues long. V was shortened by 4 bases and J by 2 bases, with 7 bases between the two germline ends. CDR3 protein: CASSGGSTDTQYF. The DNA for the CDR3 is TGTGCCAGCAGTGGGGGGTCCACAGATACGCAGTATTTT.

The V and J genes are TRBV29-1 and TRBJ2-3; D possibly corresponds to TRBD1 (5 bases). Germline V gene lookup returns CDR1 SQVTM and CDR2 ANQGSEA. There are 12 residues in the CDR3. With 7 bases removed from V and 2 bases from J, the gap between germline ends came to 10 bases. The CDR3 coding sequence is TGCAGCGCCCAGGGATCCACAGATACGCAGTATTTT. Encoded protein: CSAQGSTDTQYF.

The chain employs TRBV10-3 and TRBJ2-3; 7 bases align to TRBD2. Trimming at V came to 10 bases and at J to 0 bases, leaving 7 bases not matched to a gene. This CDR3 has 14 residues. Germline lookup yields CDR1 ENHRY and CDR2 SYGVKD. The CDR3 sequence: CASSGGTSTDTQYF. DNA of the CDR3: TGTGCCAGCTCGGGGGGAACTAGCACAGATACGCAGTATTTT.

The chain joins TRBV29-1 to TRBJ1-1; D unresolved. The CDR3 spans 13 residues. Deletions cut 5 bases from V and 2 bases from J, with 12 bases between. Germline V gives CDR1 SQVTM, CDR2 ANQGSEA. The CDR3 loop reads CSVCPGFNTEAFF. The DNA of the CDR3 is TGCAGCGTTTGTCCGGGCTTCAACACTGAAGCTTTCTTT.

CDR3 in DNA: TGTGCCAGCAGTTTCGCAGGGGCAGAACGGGAGACCCAGTACTTC. It translates to CASSFAGAERETQYF. The rearrangement uses TRBV28 and TRBJ2-5; possibly TRBD1 for D (6 bases). The CDR3 is made up of 15 amino acids. The ends were cut back, 3 bases at V and 5 bases at J, with 16 bases in the middle. Germline assignment: CDR1 MDHEN and CDR2 SYDVKM.